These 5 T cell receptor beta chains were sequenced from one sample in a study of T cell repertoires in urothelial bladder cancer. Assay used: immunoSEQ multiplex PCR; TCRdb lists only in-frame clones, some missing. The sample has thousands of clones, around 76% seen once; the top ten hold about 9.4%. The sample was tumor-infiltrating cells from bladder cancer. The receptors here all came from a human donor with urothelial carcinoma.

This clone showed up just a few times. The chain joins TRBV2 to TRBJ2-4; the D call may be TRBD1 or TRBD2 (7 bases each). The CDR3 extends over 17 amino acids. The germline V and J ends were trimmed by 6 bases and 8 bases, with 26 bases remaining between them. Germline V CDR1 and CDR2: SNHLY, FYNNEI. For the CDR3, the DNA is TGTGCCAGCAGCAAAGCCCCACACCAGGGGGGGCAAGACATTCAGTACTTC. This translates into CASSKAPHQGGQDIQYF.

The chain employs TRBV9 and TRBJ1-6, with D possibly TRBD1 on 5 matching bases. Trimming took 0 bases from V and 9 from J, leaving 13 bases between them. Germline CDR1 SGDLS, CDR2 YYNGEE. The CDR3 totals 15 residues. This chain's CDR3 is CASSVDGAVGSPLHF. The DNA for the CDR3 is TGTGCCAGCAGCGTAGATGGGGCAGTGGGTTCACCCCTCCACTTT.

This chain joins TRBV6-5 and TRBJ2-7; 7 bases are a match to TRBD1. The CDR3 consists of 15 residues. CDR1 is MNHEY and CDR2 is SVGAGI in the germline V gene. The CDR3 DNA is TGTGTCCTCCCACTACAGGGGCCCTTTGGATACGAGCAGTACTTC. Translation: CVLPLQGPFGYEQYF.

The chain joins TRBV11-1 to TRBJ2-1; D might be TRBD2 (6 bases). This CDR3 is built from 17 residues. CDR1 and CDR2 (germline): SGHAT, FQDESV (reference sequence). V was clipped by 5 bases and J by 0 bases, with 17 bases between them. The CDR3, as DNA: TGTGCCAGCAGCCCGGGGACTTCTATGAGCTCCTACAATGAGCAGTTCTTC. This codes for CASSPGTSMSSYNEQFF. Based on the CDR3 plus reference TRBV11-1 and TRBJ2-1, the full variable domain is EAEVAQSPRYKITEKSQAVAFWCDPISGHATLYWYRQILGQGPELLVQFQDESVVDDSQLPKDRFSAERLKGVDSTLKIQPAELGDSAMYLCASSPGTSMSSYNEQFFGPGTRLTVL.

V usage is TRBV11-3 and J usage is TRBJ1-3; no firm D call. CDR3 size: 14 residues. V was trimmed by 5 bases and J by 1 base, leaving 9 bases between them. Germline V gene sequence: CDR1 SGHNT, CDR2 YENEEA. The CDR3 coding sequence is TGTGCCAGCAGCGACCGGTCGTCTGGAAACACCATATATTTT. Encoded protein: CASSDRSSGNTIYF.